These 16 T cell receptor beta chains were sequenced from one sample in a study of cytomegalovirus exposure and HLA in healthy donors. The PCR contained 60 Vbeta and 13 Jbeta primers. The method was immunoSEQ multiplex PCR; TCRdb's version includes in-frame clones alone and lacks a portion of them. The data show 100,000 to 150,000 clones, around three quarters seen once. Sequences were obtained from PBMCs. The receptors were gathered from a woman aged 55-70 years in good health and CMV-seropositive.

The chain is built from TRBV19 and TRBJ2-7; 8 nucleotides match TRBD1. This CDR3 spans 14 amino acids. V lost 4 bases to trimming and J lost 3 bases; unmatched junction nucleotides: 5. Germline CDR1 is LNHDA and CDR2 is SQIVND (reference sequence). CDR3 nucleotides: TGTGCCAGTAGTAAGGGACAGGACCTCTACGAGCAGTACTTC. Its translation is CASSKGQDLYEQYF. Full variable domain (missing parts from reference TRBV19 and TRBJ2-7): DGGITQSPKYLFRKEGQNVTLSCEQNLNHDAMYWYRQDPGQGLRLIYYSQIVNDFQKGDIAEGYSVSREKKESFPLTVTSAQKNPTAFYLCASSKGQDLYEQYFGPGTRLTVT.

This clone was counted only a few times. The chain couples TRBV18 to TRBJ2-7; weak D call: TRBD1 (6 bases). The CDR3 has 14 residues. V dropped 2 bases and J dropped 6 bases, with 14 bases sitting between them. Germline V gene data show CDR1 as KGHSH and CDR2 as LQKENI. As DNA, the CDR3 is TGTGCCAGCTCACCAGTAGGCAGGGGAGCCGAGCAGTACTTC. Its protein is CASSPVGRGAEQYF.

This rearrangement joins TRBV11-1 to TRBJ2-3; TRBD2 agrees at 9 bases. The CDR3 runs to 18 residues. CDR1 is SGHAT, CDR2 FQDESV, per germline (reference sequence). V dropped 2 bases and J dropped 6; count of bases not matched to a gene: 15. CDR3 in amino acids: CASSLIAGADWGEDTQYF. The CDR3 bases are TGTGCCAGCAGCTTAATAGCGGGGGCGGATTGGGGTGAGGATACGCAGTATTTT.

A note on this clone: Other DNA sequences in the sample encode the same CDR3. The rearrangement uses TRBV6-5 and TRBJ1-5; 10 nucleotides match TRBD1. The length of the CDR3 is 13 residues. J was trimmed by 7 bases and V by 9 bases; bases with no gene match: 6. CDR1 MNHEY and CDR2 SVGAGI come from the germline V gene. The CDR3 region is CASGGTGVQPQHF. The CDR3 DNA reads TGTGCCAGTGGAGGGACAGGGGTACAGCCCCAGCATTTT.

This chain links TRBV27 with TRBJ1-2; the D gene is possibly TRBD1 (6 bases). The CDR3 extends over 17 amino acids. Trimming pared 6 bases from V and 1 base from J, leaving 21 bases between. From germline, CDR1 is MNHEY and CDR2 SMNVEV (reference sequence). Here the CDR3 reads CASRPPSFRGGNYGYTF. For the CDR3, the DNA is TGTGCCAGCAGGCCCCCCAGCTTCAGGGGCGGTAACTATGGCTACACCTTC.

This clone was found a few times. V usage is TRBV2 and J usage is TRBJ1-2; the D is unclear. The CDR3 is made up of 15 amino acids. Trimming stripped 2 bases from V and 4 bases from J, with 14 bases between. CDR1 and CDR2 from the germline V gene are SNHLY and FYNNEI. CDR3 sequence (DNA): TGTGCCAGCAGTGAACAAGGAGGCGCGGGCTATGGCTACACCTTC. Its protein product is CASSEQGGAGYGYTF.

The gene calls are TRBV27 and TRBJ2-3; D gene unclear. The ends were cut back, 11 bases at V and 3 bases at J, with 15 bases in the middle. The V gene's germline CDR1 is MNHEY and CDR2 SMNVEV (reference sequence). The CDR3 sequence is 13 residues long. Written as DNA, the CDR3 is TGTGCCTCGCGCAGGCCTGGGACAGATACGCAGTATTTT. Translating it yields CASRRPGTDTQYF.

The chain has TRBV6-5 and TRBJ1-5, with 9 bases lining up with TRBD1. Unmatched junction bases numbered 8, after V lost 6 bases and J lost 5 bases. Germline V gene data show CDR1 as MNHEY and CDR2 as SVGAGI. The CDR3 totals 15 residues. The CDR3 sequence is CASRRTGERHQPQHF. CDR3 sequence (DNA): TGTGCCAGCAGGCGGACAGGGGAGCGCCATCAGCCCCAGCATTTT.

This clone came up once. J is TRBJ2-1 and V is TRBV5-1, with a possible D match to TRBD1 (6 bases). Germline lookup yields CDR1 SGHRS and CDR2 YFSETQ. The V end lost 5 bases, the J end lost 5 bases, and 14 bases lay between the germline ends. The CDR3 has 14 residues. CDR3 in DNA: TGCGCCAGCAGTGCGCTGACAGGTCACAATGAGCAGTTCTTC. Protein product: CASSALTGHNEQFF.

V and J are TRBV5-1 and TRBJ2-7, with D tentatively TRBD1 (6 bases). The CDR3 spans 16 residues. V was clipped by 3 bases and J by 0 bases, with 16 bases between them. CDR1 is SGHRS, CDR2 YFSETQ, per germline. The CDR3 loop is CASSSQGPRSSYEQYF. CDR3 nucleotides: TGCGCCAGCAGCTCACAGGGACCGCGGAGCTCCTACGAGCAGTACTTC. The full variable domain, with the rest looked up from reference TRBV5-1 and TRBJ2-7, is KAGVTQTPRYLIKTRGQQVTLSCSPISGHRSVSWYQQTPGQGLQFLFEYFSETQRNKGNFPGRFSGRQFSNSRSEMNVSTLELGDSALYLCASSSQGPRSSYEQYFGPGTRLTVT.

The V and J genes are TRBV7-9 and TRBJ1-2; D gene unclear. Germline-derived CDR1 and CDR2 are SEHNR and FQNEAQ (reference sequence). The CDR3 runs 13 residues. Trimming removed 2 bases at V and 5 bases at J, with 9 bases between. In nucleotides, the CDR3 is TGTGCCAGCAGCTTACAACAGATTTATGGCTACACCTTC. This encodes CASSLQQIYGYTF. The full variable domain, its missing parts supplied by reference TRBV7-9 and TRBJ1-2, is DTGVSQNPRHKITKRGQNVTFRCDPISEHNRLYWYRQTLGQGPEFLTYFQNEAQLEKSRLLSDRFSAERPKGSFSTLEIQRTEQGDSAMYLCASSLQQIYGYTFGSGTRLTVV.

The rearrangement links TRBV10-3 to TRBJ2-5; TRBD2 matches 9 bases. Germline CDR1 reads ENHRY; CDR2 reads SYGVKD. This CDR3 comprises 18 residues. The V segment lost 0 bases and the J segment 5 bases; nucleotides outside the gene matches: 13. The CDR3 coding sequence is TGTGCCATCAGTGAGTCGAACGCGGGGGGGAGTCTTCGGGAGACCCAGTACTTC. This sequence encodes CAISESNAGGSLRETQYF.

About this clone: Its ends do not fully match the called genes, so a read error is possible. The genes are TRBV7-7 and TRBJ1-5, with D maybe TRBD1 (5 bases). Germline CDR1 is SSHAT and CDR2 is FNYEAQ (reference sequence). This CDR3 has 16 residues. DNA of the CDR3: TGTGCTAGCAGCTTCGTTCATGGGGGAGGTCATCAGCCCCAGCATTTT. It is translated as CASSFVHGGGHQPQHF.

This clone was observed a few times. The chain has TRBV12-5 and TRBJ2-1; TRBD1 matches at 9 bases. This CDR3 spans 15 amino acids. In germline, CDR1 is LGHNT, CDR2 FRNRAP. J lost 6 bases, V lost 6 bases, and 9 bases had no gene match. The CDR3 loop is CASGKRQGVGNEQFF. CDR3 nucleotide sequence: TGTGCTAGTGGCAAGAGACAGGGGGTTGGCAATGAGCAGTTCTTC.

In nucleotides, the CDR3 is TGCGCCAGCAGTGCAGGGTTGAACACTGAAGCTTTCTTT. This codes for CASSAGLNTEAFF. The chain employs TRBV5-1 and TRBJ1-1, with TRBD1 as a possible D gene (5 bases). The CDR3 is made up of 13 amino acids. Germline V gives CDR1 SGHRS, CDR2 YFSETQ. Trimming cost V 5 bases and J 0 bases, with 8 bases left between them.

This clone was seen more than once but under ten times. The chain carries TRBV19 and TRBJ1-5, with D possibly TRBD1 on 5 matching bases. Germline-derived CDR1 and CDR2 are LNHDA and SQIVND (reference sequence). Trimming took 2 bases from V and 0 from J, leaving 11 bases between them. CDR3 length: 16 residues. The CDR3 bases are TGTGCCAGTAGTATAAAGAAGGGGTATAGCAATCAGCCCCAGCATTTT. It translates to CASSIKKGYSNQPQHF.